This T cell receptor (beta chain) comes out of a study of beta chain features in type 1 diabetes. Donors contributed one heparinised blood draw apiece, averaging about 110 mL. The study, taken as a whole, reports: Patients' naive, central memory and Treg TCRB repertoires seemed closer to one another than those of healthy donors. Shortening that was moderate but significant affected the TCRB CDR3s of Type 1 diabetes patients in all four CD4+ subsets. cDNA sequencing could over-represent cells with high TCR expression.

V lost 4 bases and J 6 bases, leaving 16 bases between the germline ends. From germline, CDR1 is SGDLS and CDR2 YYNGEE. This CDR3 region has 14 residues. This clone has only a few counts. The antigen is undetermined. cDNA synthesis used the whole RNA isolate, giving expressed TCRB sequences. Sequencing used immunoSEQ multiplex PCR; TCRdb keeps in-frame clones, though not all of them. The sample consists of 500,000 to 650,000 clones, roughly an eighth of them appearing once. The sequence was obtained from a man younger than 40 with type 1 diabetes. This chain uses TRBV9 with TRBJ1-2; a possible D gene is TRBD1 (5 bases). Sequenced sample: naive CD4+ T cells from blood. CDR3 sequence reads: CASSPHGTRDGYTF. The CDR3 nucleotides are TGTGCCAGCAGCCCCCACGGGACTCGGGATGGCTACACCTTC. Full variable domain (outside the CDR3, taken from reference TRBV9 and TRBJ1-2): DSGVTQTPKHLITATGQRVTLRCSPRSGDLSVYWYQQSLDQGLQFLIQYYNGEERAKGNILERFSAQQFPDLHSELNLSSLELGDSALYFCASSPHGTRDGYTFGSGTRLTVV.